The present T cell receptor beta chain was sequenced within a study of vaccination and CD4 T cells after COVID-19. Treatment here: roughly 10-day PBMC culture with coronavirus spike peptide pools or control peptides (ViraFEST assay). Concerning this clonotype: Antigen specificity is unknown.

Trimming removed 3 bases from V and 1 base from J; junction bases left unmatched: 5. The CDR3 totals 17 residues. Germline CDR1 SNHLY, CDR2 FYNNEI. Sequencing of DNA taken from cultured CD4+ T cells relied on the Oncomine TCR Beta short-read assay. TCRdb itself ran the PCR reads through MiXCR, one entry per CDR3 protein. This table has 16,000 or so distinct CDR3 sequences, roughly 80% appearing once. The material was CD4+ T cells from blood, cultured in vitro, obtained after SARS-CoV-2 vaccination. This rearrangement joins TRBV2 to TRBJ2-3, with TRBD2 matching over 12 bases. This clonotype was sampled from a human donor who received a COVID-19 vaccine. CDR3 coding DNA: TGTGCCAGCAGTGACCCGGCTAGCGGGGGGGGCACAGATACGCAGTATTTT. Translated, it gives CASSDPASGGGTDTQYF.